What follows are 31 T cell receptor beta chains derived from one specimen sequenced in a study of early T cells in non-severe SARS-CoV-2 infection. Via MiXCR, TCRdb re-called the 5' RACE reads, giving one row per CDR3 protein. The sample holds tens of thousands of distinct CDR3 sequences, roughly 10% seen once. The source material was whole blood. Every receptor here comes from an adult who was a healthcare worker with PCR-confirmed SARS-CoV-2 infection or an uninfected control (not recorded which).

To note about this clonotype: Its ends do not fully match the called genes, so a read error is possible. This chain uses TRBV9 with TRBJ2-2, with a possible D match to TRBD2 (5 bases). The CDR3 runs 15 residues. CDR1 is SGDLS and CDR2 is YYNGEE in the germline V gene. The CDR3 coding sequence is TGTGCCAGCAGCGTAGAAAGGTCGGCCCCCGGGGAGCTTTTTTTT. It specifies CASSVERSAPGELFF.

As to this clonotype: The junction differs from germline at one of its ends, possibly a read error. CDR3 region: CASSNSGSGLYNEQFF. CDR3 nucleotide sequence: TGTGCCAGCAGTAACTCGGGGAGCGGACTTTACAATGAGCAGTTCTTC. The chain employs TRBV6-5 and TRBJ2-1, with TRBD2 as a possible D gene (5 bases). Per germline, CDR1 MNHEY and CDR2 SVGAGI. CDR3 length: 16 amino acids.

This clonotype came up many times. The chain joins TRBV7-8 to TRBJ2-3; TRBD1 might be the D (5 bases). The germline CDR1 and CDR2 sequences are SGHVS and FQNEAQ. V was shortened by 1 base and J by 3 bases, with 5 bases between the two germline ends. The CDR3 is made up of 13 amino acids. CDR3 region: CASSLGQTDTQYF. CDR3 in DNA: TGTGCCAGCAGCTTAGGACAGACAGATACGCAGTATTTT.

Only a few counts were recorded for this clonotype. V gene TRBV5-1 combines with J gene TRBJ2-5; D not certain. This CDR3 is built from 12 residues. V was shortened by 7 bases and J by 6 bases, with 13 bases between the two germline ends. Germline lookup yields CDR1 SGHRS and CDR2 YFSETQ. CDR3 nucleotide sequence: TGCGCCAGCGCATTGGACGGAAAGACCCAGTACTTC. This translates into CASALDGKTQYF.

This clonotype has at least ten counts. V is TRBV7-2 and J is TRBJ2-5; 9 bases map to TRBD1. V dropped 1 base and J dropped 4; count of bases not matched to a gene: 4. The CDR3 sequence is 15 residues long. The germline CDR1 and CDR2 sequences are SGHTA and FQGNSA. The CDR3 region has the DNA TGTGCCAGCAGCTTAGAGGGGACAGGGCCAGAGACCCAGTACTTC. Translating gives CASSLEGTGPETQYF.

This clonotype has just a few counts. The chain carries TRBV20-1 and TRBJ2-3, with 10 bases matching TRBD2. With V trimmed by 7 bases and J by 2 bases, 6 bases remained unmatched. CDR3 length equals 14 residues. CDR1 DFQATT and CDR2 SNEGSKA come from the germline V gene (reference sequence). CDR3 bases: TGCAGTGGGACTAGCGGAGACTTCACAGATACGCAGTATTTT. It codes for CSGTSGDFTDTQYF.

With respect to this clonotype: At one boundary the junction diverges from the germline segment, which might be a read error. CDR3 DNA: TGCGCCAGCTGCCAAGGGGCCTATGGCTACACCTTC. Translation: CASCQGAYGYTF. J is TRBJ1-2 and V is TRBV4-1, with D maybe TRBD1 (5 bases). From germline, CDR1 is MGHRA and CDR2 YSYEKL. The CDR3 consists of 12 residues.

This clonotype was recorded at least ten times. The V and J genes are TRBV12-3 or TRBV12-4 and TRBJ2-1; D gene ambiguous. V was shortened by 5 bases and J by 12 bases, with 11 bases between the two germline ends. The CDR3 is 11 residues long. Here the CDR3 DNA reads TGTGCCAGCAGTCCCAAAGGTGGGCAGTTCTTC. Amino acids: CASSPKGGQFF.

This clonotype was found a few times. V gene TRBV20-1 combines with J gene TRBJ2-7, with TRBD1 matching over 10 bases. Germline V gene data show CDR1 as DFQATT and CDR2 as SNEGSKA (reference sequence). CDR3 length equals 13 residues. The V segment lost 3 bases and the J segment 3 bases; nucleotides outside the gene matches: 2. CDR3 residues: CSASRDRGYEQYF. The CDR3 DNA reads TGCAGTGCTAGCCGGGACAGGGGCTACGAGCAGTACTTC.

This clonotype was seen more than once but under ten times. The chain joins TRBV7-2 to TRBJ2-7; D uncertain. The germline CDR1 and CDR2 sequences are SGHTA and FQGNSA. The ends were cut back, 5 bases at V and 3 bases at J, with 5 bases in the middle. This CDR3 has 11 residues. As DNA, the CDR3 is TGTGCCAGCAGCCTTTTCTACGAGCAGTACTTC. Protein sequence: CASSLFYEQYF.

CDR3 nucleotide sequence: TGTGCCCAGCAAGGGGGTAGTGAGCAGTTCTTC. This codes for CAQQGGSEQFF. The chain recombines TRBV28 with TRBJ2-1; D might be TRBD1 (6 bases). Germline assignment: CDR1 MDHEN and CDR2 SYDVKM. Trimming took 11 bases from V and 9 from J, leaving 14 bases between them. This CDR3 region has 11 residues.

This clonotype has more than one count but fewer than ten. The rearrangement uses TRBV7-2 and TRBJ2-5; 10 bases align to TRBD2. V shed 1 base and J 4 bases; nucleotides not matched to a gene: 3. The V gene's germline CDR1 is SGHTA and CDR2 FQGNSA. The CDR3 is made up of 15 amino acids. CDR3 DNA: TGTGCCAGCAGCTTAGGGCTAGCGGGAGCAGAGACCCAGTACTTC. Its translation is CASSLGLAGAETQYF. The full variable domain, in which reference TRBV7-2 and TRBJ2-5 provide the parts outside the CDR3, is GAGVSQSPSNKVTEKGKDVELRCDPISGHTALYWYRQSLGQGLEFLIYFQGNSAPDKSGLPSDRFSAERTGGSVSTLTIQRTQQEDSAVYLCASSLGLAGAETQYFGPGTRLLVL.

Only a few counts were recorded for this clonotype. The chain couples TRBV7-2 to TRBJ2-7; D not resolved. From germline, CDR1 is SGHTA and CDR2 FQGNSA. The CDR3 loop spans 15 amino acids. The V gene lost 3 bases and the J gene lost 0 bases, with 12 bases spanning the gap. The DNA for the CDR3 is TGTGCCAGCAGCTTGCCTTTCGGAGCCTCCTACGAGCAGTACTTC. This sequence encodes CASSLPFGASYEQYF.

CDR3 nucleotide sequence: TGTGCCAGTATTGGGTATGGAGTCCTTAACACCGGGGAGCTGTTTTTT. Protein product: CASIGYGVLNTGELFF. The V call is TRBV19, the J call TRBJ2-2, with no clear D. Trimming stripped 7 bases from V and 2 bases from J, with 17 bases between. This CDR3 is 16 amino acids long. Germline V gene sequence: CDR1 LNHDA, CDR2 SQIVND (reference sequence).

This clonotype was observed a few times. The gene calls are TRBV11-2 and TRBJ2-4; 10 nucleotides align to TRBD2. Germline V gene lookup returns CDR1 SGHAT and CDR2 FQNNGV. This CDR3 comprises 16 residues. V shed 5 bases and J 5 bases; nucleotides not matched to a gene: 9. The CDR3: CASSGGLAEGENIQYF. The CDR3 region has the DNA TGTGCCAGCAGCGGAGGACTAGCGGAGGGGGAAAACATTCAGTACTTC. The entire variable domain, with the rest obtained from reference TRBV11-2 and TRBJ2-4, is as follows: EAGVAQSPRYKIIEKRQSVAFWCNPISGHATLYWYQQILGQGPKLLIQFQNNGVVDDSQLPKDRFSAERLKGVDSTLKIQPAKLEDSAVYLCASSGGLAEGENIQYFGAGTRLSVL.

CDR3 in DNA: TGCGCCAGCCGGGAGGGCCTTTTTGACGAGCAGTACTTC. Encoded protein: CASREGLFDEQYF. The rearrangement links TRBV10-2 to TRBJ2-7; TRBD2 agrees at 8 bases. Germline V gene lookup returns CDR1 WSHSY and CDR2 SAAADI. There are 13 residues in the CDR3. J lost 5 bases, V lost 8 bases, and 8 bases had no gene match.

The sample holds many counts of this clonotype. The chain joins TRBV7-8 to TRBJ2-1, with 11 bases fitting TRBD2. There are 16 residues in the CDR3. The V and J ends lost 5 bases and 8 bases, in that order; junction bases with no gene match: 11. Germline CDR1 SGHVS, CDR2 FQNEAQ. The DNA of the CDR3 is TGTGCCAGCAGCCGAAGACTAGCGGGAAGTGGGGATGAGCAGTTCTTC. Its protein is CASSRRLAGSGDEQFF.

The V and J genes are TRBV20-1 and TRBJ2-7, with 9 nucleotides matching TRBD1. J was trimmed by 3 bases and V by 3 bases; bases with no gene match: 9. In germline, CDR1 is DFQATT, CDR2 SNEGSKA (reference sequence). CDR3 length equals 15 residues. For the CDR3, the DNA is TGCAGTGCTAGTGACCCCCCGGGACAGGGCTACGAGCAGTACTTC. As protein: CSASDPPGQGYEQYF.

This clonotype was picked up a small number of times. The chain is built from TRBV4-2 and TRBJ2-2, with no clear D. The CDR3 is made up of 17 amino acids. Trimming pared 4 bases from V and 6 bases from J, leaving 21 bases between. Germline V gene lookup returns CDR1 LGHNA and CDR2 YNFKEQ. Here the CDR3 reads CASSPDPSRSPPGELFF. Here the CDR3 DNA reads TGTGCCAGCAGCCCAGACCCATCGAGGTCCCCTCCCGGGGAGCTGTTTTTT.

This chain joins TRBV7-2 and TRBJ2-5, with 7 bases aligning to TRBD1. The CDR3 runs to 14 residues. V lost 4 bases, J lost 1 base, and 3 bases stayed unmatched. Germline V gene data show CDR1 as SGHTA and CDR2 as FQGNSA. The CDR3 nucleotides are TGTGCCAGCAGCTCCTACAGGGGCCAAGAGACCCAGTACTTC. Translated: CASSSYRGQETQYF.

This chain connects TRBV7-2 to TRBJ2-2; no reliable D call. This CDR3 region has 12 residues. Germline assignment: CDR1 SGHTA and CDR2 FQGNSA. V lost 5 bases and J 7 bases, leaving 8 bases between the germline ends. The CDR3 DNA follows: TGTGCCAGCAGCAGAGTCGGCGGGGAGCTGTTTTTT. It is translated as CASSRVGGELFF.

As regards this clonotype: The junction departs from germline at one end; a sequencing error may be responsible. The chain combines TRBV27 with TRBJ2-1, with 13 bases lining up with TRBD2. The CDR3 covers 15 residues. In germline, CDR1 is MNHEY, CDR2 SMNVEV (reference sequence). The CDR3 nucleotides read TGTGCCAGCAGTCGGGGACTAGCGGGAAACAATGAGCAATTCTTC. Translated, it gives CASSRGLAGNNEQFF.

This clonotype has only a few counts. The J gene is TRBJ1-5, the V gene TRBV12-3 or TRBV12-4; D uncertain. CDR3 length: 15 amino acids. V lost 5 bases, J lost 0 bases, and 11 bases lay in between. The CDR3 nucleotides read TGTGCCAGCAGTGCCTACACAGATAGCAATCAGCCCCAGCATTTT. It yields the protein CASSAYTDSNQPQHF.

This clonotype occurred many times. This chain uses TRBV3-1 with TRBJ2-3, with D perhaps TRBD2 (6 bases). The CDR3 has 15 residues. The V end was cut by 1 base, the J end by 0 bases, with 8 bases between. The germline CDR1 and CDR2 sequences are LGHDT and YNNKEL (reference sequence). CDR3 coding DNA: TGTGCCAGCAGCCAAGGGGGACTTAGCACAGATACGCAGTATTTT. It specifies CASSQGGLSTDTQYF.

This clonotype was seen ten or more times. The V gene is TRBV28, the J gene TRBJ2-7; tentatively, D is TRBD1 (6 bases). The CDR3 sequence is 15 residues long. The germline gives CDR1 MDHEN, CDR2 SYDVKM. V was cut by 3 bases and J by 2 bases, with 14 bases left in between. The CDR3 sequence is CASSFSDRLPYEQYF. CDR3 DNA: TGTGCCAGCAGTTTTAGTGACAGGTTACCCTACGAGCAGTACTTC.

J is TRBJ1-2 and V is TRBV6-4, with 10 bases lining up with TRBD1. This CDR3 has 13 amino acids. The V gene end was trimmed by 7 bases and the J gene end by 7 bases; junction bases not matched to a gene: 6. Germline CDR1 MRHNA, CDR2 SNTAGT. The CDR3 DNA reads as TGTGCCAGCAAGGGACAGGGGAGAGTTGGCTACACCTTC. It is translated as CASKGQGRVGYTF.

This clonotype occurred a few times. A much more abundant neighbour one base away suggests this may be a read error. The chain couples TRBV27 to TRBJ2-1, with 8 bases matching TRBD2. CDR3 length: 15 amino acids. After removal of 10 bases from V and 6 bases from J, the junction contained 14 bases not matched to a gene. Germline V gives CDR1 MNHEY, CDR2 SMNVEV (reference sequence). In nucleotides, the CDR3 is TGTGCCAACAGAAGGCTAGCGGGTGGAGGCAATGAGCAGTTCTTC. Translating it yields CANRRLAGGGNEQFF.

This clonotype was counted many times. This chain connects TRBV20-1 to TRBJ2-6; perhaps TRBD1 as D (5 bases). V was clipped by 0 bases and J by 0 bases, with 9 bases between them. The CDR3 consists of 16 residues. Germline V gene lookup returns CDR1 DFQATT and CDR2 SNEGSKA (reference sequence). The CDR3 nucleotides are TGCAGTGCTAGAGAGTCAGGGAACTCTGGGGCCAACGTCCTGACTTTC. Encoded protein: CSARESGNSGANVLTF.

The sample holds a few counts of this clonotype. V is TRBV6-1 and J is TRBJ2-1, with D perhaps TRBD1 (6 bases). The germline V and J ends were trimmed by 2 bases and 6 bases, with 11 bases remaining between them. The CDR3 loop spans 14 amino acids. Germline values: CDR1 MNHNS, CDR2 SASEGT. The CDR3 nucleotides read TGTGCCAGCAGTGAAAAAGGGGGTTTCAATGAGCAGTTCTTC. Translating gives CASSEKGGFNEQFF.

In regard to this clonotype: A much larger clone differs by one base, so this may be a read error. The V and J genes are TRBV28 and TRBJ2-1, with TRBD1 identical over 8 bases. Germline V lookup: CDR1 MDHEN, CDR2 SYDVKM. The CDR3 is made up of 17 amino acids. The trim removed 3 bases at V and 7 bases at J, leaving 14 bases unmatched. The CDR3 region has the DNA TGTGCCAGCAGTTTTATCCTAGTGGACAGGGAATTAAATGAGCAGTTCTTC. This gives the protein CASSFILVDRELNEQFF.

This clonotype showed up just a few times. This chain uses TRBV29-1 with TRBJ2-3; tentatively, D is TRBD1 (6 bases). The CDR3 sequence is 11 residues long. The V gene lost 7 bases and the J gene lost 4 bases, with 9 bases spanning the gap. In germline, CDR1 is SQVTM, CDR2 ANQGSEA. The CDR3 nucleotides are TGCAGCGCTGGGGGCTCAGATACGCAGTATTTT. Residues: CSAGGSDTQYF.